This T cell receptor beta chain was sequenced in a study of T cells in women clearing cervical HPV infection. Produced via immunoSEQ multiplex PCR; TCRdb's table is partial and in-frame only. This sample's table reports 25,000 to 35,000 clones. The CDR3 length is 14 residues. CDR1 is LNHDA and CDR2 is SQIVND in the germline V gene (reference sequence). Details on this clone: The read ends 3 residues shy of where the CDR3 ends; the end is completed using the germline J gene.

Sequenced sample: blood buffy coat. V and J are TRBV19 and TRBJ1-2, with D maybe TRBD1 (5 bases). This TCR was sampled from a woman between 18 and 69 years old with a cervical HPV16 infection that either progressed to CIN3+ or cleared (not recorded which). The CDR3 here is CASRASALYNDYTF. CDR3 bases read: TGTGCCAGCAGGGCCTCCGCCCTATACAATGAC.